This TCR beta chain was observed in a study of identical twins. V was pared by 5 bases and J by 7 bases, with 28 bases between. Germline CDR1 and CDR2: KGHDR and SFDVKD. CDR3 length: 19 amino acids. This clonotype was picked up a small number of times. Its antigen is not known. cDNA molecules carried unique molecular identifiers, and template switching added a universal primer site. MiXCR, run by TCRdb on the 5' RACE reads, gives a single entry per CDR3 protein. Seen here are more than 650,000 distinct CDR3 sequences, around 6% observed once, and the top ten hold around 1.7%. Every sampled donor was Caucasian and healthy. Notes on the study in general: Twin-shared out-of-frame alpha sequences were enriched for low generation probability.

Sequencing used naive T cells sorted from blood. The TCR sequence derives from a man between 18 and 29 years old in good health. This rearrangement joins TRBV24-1 to TRBJ2-2; D may be TRBD2 (6 bases). Here the CDR3 reads CATSGLRPPGLPRGGELFF. The CDR3 coding sequence is TGTGCCACCAGTGGCCTGCGACCACCGGGACTTCCAAGAGGCGGGGAGCTGTTTTTT.